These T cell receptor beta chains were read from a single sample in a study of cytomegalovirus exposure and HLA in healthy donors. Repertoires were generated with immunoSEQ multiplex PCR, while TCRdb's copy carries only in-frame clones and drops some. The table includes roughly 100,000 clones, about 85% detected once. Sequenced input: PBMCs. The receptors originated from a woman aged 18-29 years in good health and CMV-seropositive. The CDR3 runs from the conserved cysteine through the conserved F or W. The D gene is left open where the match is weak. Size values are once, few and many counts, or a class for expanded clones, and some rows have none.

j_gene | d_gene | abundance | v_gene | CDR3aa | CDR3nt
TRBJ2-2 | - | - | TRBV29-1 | CSVVFVSANTGELFF | TGCAGCGTTGTATTCGTCTCAGCGAACACCGGGGAGCTGTTTTTT
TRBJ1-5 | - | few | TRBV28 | CASSLYQRSNQPQHF | TGTGCCAGCAGTTTATACCAGAGGAGCAATCAGCCCCAGCATTTT
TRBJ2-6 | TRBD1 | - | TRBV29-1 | CSALTGDRGGSGANVLTF | TGCAGCGCGCTCACAGGGGACAGGGGAGGTTCTGGGGCCAACGTCCTGACTTTC
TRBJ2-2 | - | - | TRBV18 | CASSPPEYTTGAGELFF | TGTGCCAGCTCACCACCGGAGTACACGACAGGCGCCGGGGAGCTGTTTTTT
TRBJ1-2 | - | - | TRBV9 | CASSPRAGELNYGYTF | TGTGCCAGCAGCCCCCGAGCGGGGGAATTGAACTATGGCTACACCTTC
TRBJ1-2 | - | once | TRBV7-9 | CASSFPQLYGYTF | TGTGCCAGCAGCTTCCCACAGCTCTATGGCTACACCTTC
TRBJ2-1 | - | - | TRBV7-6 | CASSLIGEGNEQFF | TGTGCCAGCAGCTTAATCGGAGAGGGCAATGAGCAGTTCTTC
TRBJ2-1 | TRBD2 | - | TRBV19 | CASSMTSGGYNEQFF | TGTGCCAGTAGTATGACTAGCGGGGGATACAATGAGCAGTTCTTC
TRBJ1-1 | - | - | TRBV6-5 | CASSYSPTGYTEAFF | TGTGCCAGCAGTTACTCACCGACAGGATATACTGAAGCTTTCTTT
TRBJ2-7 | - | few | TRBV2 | CASRTDGTPTYEQYF | TGTGCCAGCAGAACAGACGGGACACCAACCTACGAGCAGTACTTC
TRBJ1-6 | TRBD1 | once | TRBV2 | CASTKTGQGNSPLHF | TGTGCCAGCACCAAAACGGGACAGGGAAACTCACCCCTCCACTTT
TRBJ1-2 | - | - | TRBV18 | CASSPSSGLADGYTF | TGTGCCAGCTCGCCGTCTTCCGGGTTGGCTGATGGCTACACCTTC
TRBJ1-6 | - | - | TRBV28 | CASSLNKPLHF | TGTGCCAGCAGTTTAAACAAACCCCTCCACTTT
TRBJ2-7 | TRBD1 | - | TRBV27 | CASSLQAGGRYEQYF | TGTGCCAGCAGTTTACAGGCAGGGGGCAGATACGAGCAGTACTTC
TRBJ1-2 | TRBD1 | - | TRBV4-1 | CASSQTRQGWYGYTF | TGCGCCAGCAGCCAAACCCGACAGGGCTGGTATGGCTACACCTTC
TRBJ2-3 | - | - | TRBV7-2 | CASSLSLDTQYF | TGTGCCAGCAGCTTATCCCTAGATACGCAGTATTTT
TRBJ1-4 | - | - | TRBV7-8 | CASSRGQFGEKLFF | TGTGCCAGCAGCCGTGGACAGTTCGGTGAAAAACTGTTTTTT
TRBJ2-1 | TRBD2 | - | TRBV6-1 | CASSDLLTSAKNEQFF | TGTGCCAGCAGTGACCTTTTGACTAGCGCTAAGAATGAGCAGTTCTTC
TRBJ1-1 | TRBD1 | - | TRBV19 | CASSPTGENTEAFF | TGTGCCAGTAGTCCGACAGGGGAAAACACTGAAGCTTTCTTT
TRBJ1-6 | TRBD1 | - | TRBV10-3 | CATGKTTGQGNSPLHF | TGTGCCACAGGAAAAACGACGGGACAGGGTAATTCACCCCTCCACTTT
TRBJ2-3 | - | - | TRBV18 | CASSPASTDTQYF | TGTGCCAGCTCACCGGCTAGCACAGATACGCAGTATTTT
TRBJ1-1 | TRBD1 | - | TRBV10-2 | CASIPDRGITEAFF | TGCGCCAGCATCCCGGACAGGGGGATAACTGAAGCTTTCTTT
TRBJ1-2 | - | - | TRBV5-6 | CASSLGQGLRGYTF | TGTGCCAGCAGCTTGGGCCAGGGGTTGCGTGGCTACACCTTC
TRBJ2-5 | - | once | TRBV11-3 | CASSLGARETQYF | TGTGCCAGCAGCTTAGGGGCCCGGGAGACCCAGTACTTC
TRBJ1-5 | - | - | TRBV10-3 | CAISARGPNQPQHF | TGTGCCATCAGTGCGCGGGGCCCCAATCAGCCCCAGCATTTT
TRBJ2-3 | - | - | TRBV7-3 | CASSFLADSPDTQYF | TGTGCCAGCAGCTTTCTAGCGGACAGTCCAGATACGCAGTATTTT
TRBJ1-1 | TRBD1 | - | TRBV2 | CASSEPLTGVVNTEAFF | TGTGCCAGCAGTGAGCCCCTGACAGGGGTAGTGAACACTGAAGCTTTCTTT
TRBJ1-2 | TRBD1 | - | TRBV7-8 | CASSLAGQGPYGYTF | TGTGCCAGCAGCTTAGCGGGACAGGGTCCCTATGGCTACACCTTC
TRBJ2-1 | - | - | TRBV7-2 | CASSLDLLNEQFF | TGTGCCAGCAGCTTAGATCTCCTCAATGAGCAGTTCTTC
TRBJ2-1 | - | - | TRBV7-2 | CASSPGQNNEQFF | TGTGCCAGCAGCCCCGGACAGAACAATGAGCAGTTCTTC
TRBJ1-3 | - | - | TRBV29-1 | CSVSEQDSLSGNTIYF | TGCAGCGTTTCCGAACAGGACAGTCTGTCTGGAAACACCATATATTTT
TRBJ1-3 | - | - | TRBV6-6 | CASSSGSGNTIYF | TGTGCCAGCAGTTCCGGCTCTGGAAACACCATATATTTT
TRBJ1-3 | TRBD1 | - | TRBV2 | CASRETGVTLSGNTIYF | TGTGCCAGCAGGGAGACAGGGGTCACTCTCTCTGGAAACACCATATATTTT
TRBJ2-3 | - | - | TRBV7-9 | CASSPPWRASTDTQYF | TGTGCCAGCAGCCCCCCTTGGAGGGCTAGCACAGATACGCAGTATTTT
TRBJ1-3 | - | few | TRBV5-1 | CASSPGRTSRSGNTIYF | TGCGCCAGCAGCCCGGGCCGGACATCTCGCTCTGGAAACACCATATATTTT
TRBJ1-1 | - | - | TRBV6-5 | CASSTGTEAFF | TGTGCCAGCAGTACGGGGACTGAAGCTTTCTTT
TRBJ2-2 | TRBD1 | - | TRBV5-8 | CASSSHPRGRRTGELFF | TGTGCCAGCAGCTCGCACCCCAGGGGGCGTAGGACCGGGGAGCTGTTTTTT
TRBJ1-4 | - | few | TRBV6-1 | CASSEAYRPDNEKLFF | TGTGCCAGCAGTGAAGCCTACAGACCAGATAATGAAAAACTGTTTTTT
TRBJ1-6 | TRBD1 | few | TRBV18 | CASSPPTGFRNSPLHF | TGTGCCAGCTCACCACCGACAGGGTTTCGTAATTCACCCCTCCACTTT
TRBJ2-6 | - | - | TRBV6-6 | CASMSSGANVLTF | TGTGCCAGCATGTCCTCCGGGGCCAACGTCCTGACTTTC
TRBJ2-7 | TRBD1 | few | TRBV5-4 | CASSPRDRGYEQYF | TGTGCCAGCAGCCCAAGGGACAGGGGCTACGAGCAGTACTTC